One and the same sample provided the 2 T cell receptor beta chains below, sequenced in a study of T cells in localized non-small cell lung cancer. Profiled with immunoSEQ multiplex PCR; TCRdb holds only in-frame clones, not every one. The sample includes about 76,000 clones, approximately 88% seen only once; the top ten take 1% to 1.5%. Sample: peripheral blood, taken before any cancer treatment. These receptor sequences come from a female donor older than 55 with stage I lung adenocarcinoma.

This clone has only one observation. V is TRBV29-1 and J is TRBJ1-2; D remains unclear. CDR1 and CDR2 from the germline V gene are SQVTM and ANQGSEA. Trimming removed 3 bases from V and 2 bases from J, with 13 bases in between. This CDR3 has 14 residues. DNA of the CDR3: TGCAGCGTTGACCCGCAGAGAGCCAACTATGGCTACACCTTC. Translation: CSVDPQRANYGYTF.

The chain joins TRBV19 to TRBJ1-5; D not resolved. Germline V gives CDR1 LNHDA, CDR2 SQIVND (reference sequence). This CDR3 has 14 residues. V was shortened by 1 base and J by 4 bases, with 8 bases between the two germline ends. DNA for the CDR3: TGTGCCAGTAGTATAGCCAGAGGAAATCAGCCCCAGCATTTT. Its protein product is CASSIARGNQPQHF.